This passage covers 23 T cell receptor beta chains from one sample sequenced in a study of blood T cells in healthy people across ages. A second PCR, run for roughly 7 to 12 cycles, used a sample-barcoded 5' primer plus a J-beta primer mix. TCRdb re-called the 5' RACE reads through MiXCR, storing one row per CDR3 protein. The sample has some 1,500,000 distinct CDR3 sequences; approximately 43% are singletons. The material sequenced was blood. The receptors derive from a woman between 18 and 29 years old in good health.

The chain joins TRBV10-3 to TRBJ2-1; the D is unclear. Germline lookup yields CDR1 ENHRY and CDR2 SYGVKD. CDR3 size: 12 residues. Trimming removed 9 bases at V and 7 bases at J, with 13 bases between. The CDR3 sequence is CAMKDQTNEQFF. Written as DNA, the CDR3 is TGTGCCATGAAGGACCAAACAAATGAGCAGTTCTTC.

This clonotype has a handful of counts. The chain employs TRBV15 and TRBJ2-7; a possible D gene is TRBD2 (6 bases). V lost 5 bases, J lost 2 bases, and 13 bases lay in between. The CDR3 spans 14 residues. The germline CDR1 and CDR2 sequences are LNHNV and YYDKDF (reference sequence). CDR3 sequence (DNA): TGTGCCACCAGCCGGGACGGGGGAACCTACGAGCAGTACTTC. This translates into CATSRDGGTYEQYF.

This clonotype came up a few times. This rearrangement joins TRBV12-3 or TRBV12-4 to TRBJ2-7; D not resolved. V was cut by 11 bases and J by 4 bases, with 15 bases left in between. CDR3 size: 12 residues. Here the CDR3 DNA reads TGTGCCTGCCAAGGCGGAGCGTACGAGCAGTACTTC. Protein sequence: CACQGGAYEQYF.

J is TRBJ2-1 and V is TRBV4-3, with D perhaps being TRBD1 or TRBD2 (5 bases each). The CDR3 is 13 residues long. V lost 4 bases and J 15 bases, leaving 19 bases between the germline ends. Germline CDR1 is LGHNA and CDR2 is YSLEER. CDR3 sequence: CASSRDGTSWRFF. Here the CDR3 DNA reads TGCGCCAGCAGCCGTGATGGGACCTCGTGGCGGTTCTTC.

This clonotype came up a few times. The chain carries TRBV28 and TRBJ2-7; no clear D gene. Germline loops: CDR1 MDHEN, CDR2 SYDVKM. CDR3 length equals 15 residues. Trimming shortened V by 2 bases and J by 0 bases, and 11 bases separated the two germline ends. CDR3 amino acids: CASSLKGGYSYEQYF. CDR3 nucleotide sequence: TGTGCCAGCAGTTTAAAGGGTGGTTACTCCTACGAGCAGTACTTC.

The rearrangement links TRBV12-3 or TRBV12-4 to TRBJ1-2, with D possibly TRBD1 on 5 matching bases. The V gene lost 3 bases and the J gene lost 4 bases, with 21 bases spanning the gap. The CDR3 is 17 residues long. The CDR3 DNA sequence: TGTGCCAGCAGTTTGTGGGGTGCAGGGCTTCAAGGCTATGGCTACACCTTC. Protein sequence: CASSLWGAGLQGYGYTF.

This CDR3 reads CASSLAASNTEAFF. CDR3 coding DNA: TGCGCCAGCAGCTTGGCCGCCAGTAACACTGAAGCTTTCTTT. This sequence joins TRBV5-1 and TRBJ1-1; D gene uncertain. This CDR3 has 14 amino acids. V was trimmed by 0 bases and J by 2 bases, leaving 8 bases between them. The germline V gene encodes CDR1 SGHRS and CDR2 YFSETQ.

This clonotype was seen more than once but under ten times. The genes are TRBV18 and TRBJ2-5; 8 bases line up with TRBD1. The J call may be faulty, since TRBJ2-7 better matches the DNA end. The CDR3 extends over 16 amino acids. CDR1 is KGHSH and CDR2 is LQKENI in the germline V gene. CDR3 sequence (DNA): TGTGCCAGCTCACCACCGCAACGGACAGGGTATTACGAGCAGTACTTC. Translation gives CASSPPQRTGYYEQYF.

This clonotype was seen repeatedly, ten times or more. The chain links TRBV4-3 to TRBJ2-1, with 15 nucleotides matching TRBD2. The trim removed 1 base at V and 2 bases at J, leaving 0 bases unmatched. CDR1 is LGHNA, CDR2 YSLEER, per germline. This CDR3 is built from 17 residues. CDR3 region: CASSQGTSGRAYNEQFF. CDR3 in DNA: TGCGCCAGCAGCCAAGGGACTAGCGGGAGGGCCTACAATGAGCAGTTCTTC.

Notes on this clonotype: At one end the junction does not follow the germline gene, possibly because of a read error. The chain recombines TRBV6-1 with TRBJ1-5; tentative D call: TRBD1 (6 bases). The germline CDR1 and CDR2 sequences are MNHNS and SASEGT. The CDR3 length is 13 residues. CDR3 nucleotides: TGTGCCAGCAGCAGGGAGGGACATCAACCCCAGCATTTT. Amino acid sequence: CASSREGHQPQHF.

This clonotype was recorded a few times. The rearrangement joins TRBV20-1 to TRBJ2-1; maybe TRBD2 (6 bases). Trimming removed 6 bases at V and 1 base at J, with 19 bases between. From germline, CDR1 is DFQATT and CDR2 SNEGSKA (reference sequence). The CDR3 length is 16 residues. The CDR3 is CSAPYGGKPSYNEQFF. The DNA for the CDR3 is TGCAGTGCGCCCTATGGCGGGAAACCTTCCTACAATGAGCAGTTCTTC.

The chain couples TRBV18 to TRBJ2-7, with D possibly being TRBD2 (6 bases). The V end lost 7 bases, the J end lost 7 bases, and 20 bases lay between the germline ends. Germline CDR1 and CDR2: KGHSH and LQKENI. This CDR3 contains 14 residues. CDR3 DNA: TGTGCCAGCTTCTTCTTGGGGGGTTACAATGAGCAGTACTTC. Its protein is CASFFLGGYNEQYF.

This clonotype was counted at least ten times. The chain is built from TRBV10-3 and TRBJ2-7, with D perhaps TRBD1 (6 bases). The CDR3 is 18 amino acids. Germline CDR1 reads ENHRY; CDR2 reads SYGVKD. Trimming shortened V by 0 bases and J by 1 base, and 19 bases separated the two germline ends. The CDR3 protein is CAISESDADRLSSYEQYF. CDR3 DNA sequence: TGTGCCATCAGTGAGTCCGATGCCGACAGGCTTTCTTCCTACGAGCAGTACTTC.

This clonotype has more than one count but fewer than ten. J is TRBJ2-1 and V is TRBV12-3 or TRBV12-4; 7 positions match TRBD2. The CDR3 loop spans 15 amino acids. V trimming: 5 bases; J trimming: 4 bases; junction bases outside the gene matches: 8. The CDR3 region has the DNA TGTGCCAGCAGTCCGGGGGGAGTGGTTTACAATGAGCAGTTCTTC. It specifies CASSPGGVVYNEQFF.

A note on this clonotype: This may come from a read error, since a much larger clone is one base off. The chain carries TRBV7-2 and TRBJ2-7; D ambiguous. Germline V lookup: CDR1 SGHTA, CDR2 FQGNSA. The CDR3 is 16 amino acids. Deletions cut 5 bases from V and 7 bases from J, with 24 bases between. The CDR3 DNA reads as TGTGCCAGCAGCGTCTCCGGGCCACTCGCGGTACGTGAGCAGTACTTC. As protein: CASSVSGPLAVREQYF.

In nucleotides, the CDR3 is TGTGCCAGCAGCTTCTCCTATAATTCACCCCTCCACTTT. Protein: CASSFSYNSPLHF. The chain carries TRBV7-9 and TRBJ1-6; D call uncertain. Germline V CDR1 and CDR2: SEHNR, FQNEAQ (reference sequence). This CDR3 comprises 13 residues. The germline V and J ends were trimmed by 3 bases and 0 bases, with 0 bases remaining between them.

The chain's CDR3 is CASSERGRDYGYTF. CDR3 sequence (DNA): TGTGCCAGCAGTGAAAGGGGAAGGGACTATGGCTACACCTTC. The gene calls are TRBV2 and TRBJ1-2; D possibly corresponds to TRBD1 (5 bases). In germline, CDR1 is SNHLY, CDR2 FYNNEI. The CDR3 loop spans 14 amino acids. Trimming took off 2 bases at V and 3 bases at J, with 10 bases between the two ends.

This chain connects TRBV29-1 to TRBJ1-2; D gene uncertain. Trimming removed 2 bases from V and 4 bases from J, with 8 bases in between. Germline lookup yields CDR1 SQVTM and CDR2 ANQGSEA. The length of the CDR3 is 12 residues. The CDR3 region has the DNA TGCAGCGTTGAAACAACTACCTATGGCTACACCTTC. Translation: CSVETTTYGYTF.

This clonotype was seen a few times. The chain employs TRBV4-2 and TRBJ2-5; TRBD1 matches 8 bases. Germline CDR1 and CDR2: LGHNA and YNFKEQ. CDR3 length: 16 residues. V lost 0 bases and J lost 5; bases outside the gene matches: 8. CDR3 region: CASSQDFGTGLETQYF. CDR3 DNA sequence: TGTGCCAGCAGCCAAGATTTCGGGACAGGCCTCGAGACCCAGTACTTC.

This clonotype was seen only a few times. The chain uses TRBV6-6 and TRBJ1-5, with 8 bases matching TRBD1. Unmatched junction bases numbered 5, after V lost 2 bases and J lost 5 bases. The CDR3 runs to 15 residues. The germline V gene has CDR1 MNHNY and CDR2 SVGAGI (reference sequence). CDR3 DNA: TGTGCCAGCAGTTACCAGGGACAGGCGGATCAGCCCCAGCATTTT. It encodes CASSYQGQADQPQHF.

This clonotype appeared a few times. The genes are TRBV7-6 and TRBJ2-7; D is uncertain. The CDR3 is 15 residues long. Germline CDR1 SGHVS, CDR2 FNYEAQ. Trimming stripped 0 bases from V and 0 bases from J, with 9 bases between. Here the CDR3 reads CASSLAGLGSYEQYF. Written as DNA, the CDR3 is TGTGCCAGCAGCTTAGCAGGTCTGGGCTCCTACGAGCAGTACTTC.

This clonotype appeared a few times. V gene TRBV7-2 combines with J gene TRBJ2-1; possible D gene TRBD2, 6 bases. CDR1 is SGHTA and CDR2 is FQGNSA in the germline V gene. This CDR3 is 16 amino acids long. V shed 1 base and J shed 2 bases, with 12 bases lying between them. DNA of the CDR3: TGTGCCAGCAGCTTAGAGGAGGGTTGGGCCTACAATGAGCAGTTCTTC. Protein: CASSLEEGWAYNEQFF.

The J gene is TRBJ2-1, the V gene TRBV11-2; a weak D match, TRBD2 (6 bases). Deletions cut 1 base from V and 1 base from J, with 17 bases between. CDR1 is SGHAT and CDR2 is FQNNGV in the germline V gene. The CDR3 is 18 amino acids. CDR3 sequence (DNA): TGTGCCAGCAGCTTAGGTTCGGGGCGGGGCCAGTCCTACAATGAGCAGTTCTTC. Translated, it gives CASSLGSGRGQSYNEQFF.